The 16 T cell receptor beta chains below were found in one sample sequenced in a study of blood T cell repertoires in COVID-19. Sequencing was performed with immunoSEQ multiplex PCR; in TCRdb, only in-frame clones are kept and a portion is missing. Among around 70,000 clones listed, roughly nine tenths were seen once. Input material: peripheral blood. These receptors all come from a human donor in a cohort sampled during active COVID-19.

V is TRBV10-1 and J is TRBJ2-5, with 7 positions matching TRBD2. CDR1 and CDR2 from the germline V gene are WNHNN and SYGVQD (reference sequence). The CDR3 is 12 residues long. The J segment lost 5 bases and the V segment lost 5 bases, leaving 2 bases of the junction unmatched. The CDR3 region is CASSLSGETQYF. The CDR3 nucleotides read TGCGCCAGCAGTCTTAGCGGGGAGACCCAGTACTTC.

This chain connects TRBV9 to TRBJ2-3; 13 positions match TRBD2. V was clipped by 0 bases and J by 6 bases; unmatched bases: 4. The germline V gene encodes CDR1 SGDLS and CDR2 YYNGEE. This CDR3 has 16 amino acids. In DNA form, the CDR3 reads TGTGCCAGCAGCGTAGCACTAGCGGGGGGGGAGGATACGCAGTATTTT. Encoded protein: CASSVALAGGEDTQYF.

This clone appeared a few times. The chain has TRBV2 and TRBJ1-2; possible D gene TRBD1, 5 bases. This CDR3 spans 13 amino acids. The germline gives CDR1 SNHLY, CDR2 FYNNEI. V was shortened by 7 bases and J by 3 bases, with 12 bases between the two germline ends. DNA of the CDR3: TGTGCCAGCAAAAGGGGTGTGGACTATGGCTACACCTTC. Its protein product is CASKRGVDYGYTF.

V and J are TRBV6-5 and TRBJ1-6; 7 bases are shared with TRBD1. This CDR3 contains 14 residues. V was clipped by 2 bases and J by 9 bases; unmatched bases: 4. Germline CDR1 reads MNHEY; CDR2 reads SVGAGI. This chain's CDR3 is CASSYPRQGSPLHF. CDR3 DNA: TGTGCCAGCAGTTACCCGAGACAGGGTTCACCCCTCCACTTT.

This sequence joins TRBV2 and TRBJ1-2; D remains ambiguous. Trimming took 4 bases from V and 6 from J, leaving 12 bases between them. Germline lookup yields CDR1 SNHLY and CDR2 FYNNEI. CDR3 length equals 13 residues. The CDR3 here is CASSGWQDDGYTF. As DNA, the CDR3 is TGTGCCAGCAGTGGGTGGCAGGATGATGGCTACACCTTC. The variable domain in full, completed from reference TRBV2 and TRBJ1-2, reads EPEVTQTPSHQVTQMGQEVILRCVPISNHLYFYWYRQILGQKVEFLVSFYNNEISEKSEIFDDQFSVERPDGSNFTLKIRSTKLEDSAMYFCASSGWQDDGYTFGSGTRLTVV.

This clone showed up just once. This chain links TRBV10-3 with TRBJ1-3; 7 bases align to TRBD1. CDR1 is ENHRY and CDR2 is SYGVKD in the germline V gene. V lost 10 bases, J lost 2 bases, and 11 bases stayed unmatched. This CDR3 spans 15 amino acids. This CDR3 reads CATGVQGQAGNTIYF. CDR3 nucleotide sequence: TGTGCCACCGGGGTACAGGGGCAAGCTGGAAACACCATATATTTT.

The chain has TRBV15 and TRBJ2-7, with a possible D match to TRBD2 (5 bases). The CDR3 totals 14 residues. The germline gives CDR1 LNHNV, CDR2 YYDKDF (reference sequence). Trimming shortened V by 0 bases and J by 4 bases, and 10 bases separated the two germline ends. The DNA of the CDR3 is TGTGCCACCAGCAGAGACGGGAATTTTTACGAGCAGTACTTC. This codes for CATSRDGNFYEQYF.

The sample holds one count of this clone. V usage is TRBV28 and J usage is TRBJ2-3; TRBD1 aligns across 8 bases. Looked up from germline, CDR1 is MDHEN and CDR2 is SYDVKM. The CDR3 runs to 16 residues. Trimming removed 3 bases from V and 4 bases from J; junction bases left unmatched: 9. CDR3 sequence (DNA): TGTGCCAGCAGTTTTAGTCAGGGGGCACGAGCAGATACGCAGTATTTT. Its protein is CASSFSQGARADTQYF.

The V and J genes are TRBV21-1 and TRBJ2-7; no DNA check was done on the table's D call, TRBD1. TRBV21-1 represents a pseudogene. This CDR3 has 17 amino acids. In nucleotides, the CDR3 is TGTGCCAGCAGCTACCCAAGGACAGGGAACCCCTCCTACGAGCAGTACTTC. This translates into CASSYPRTGNPSYEQYF.

The rearrangement links TRBV2 to TRBJ2-6; tentatively, D is TRBD1 (5 bases). This CDR3 has 16 residues. The V gene lost 1 base and the J gene lost 2 bases, with 9 bases spanning the gap. Germline assignment: CDR1 SNHLY and CDR2 FYNNEI. CDR3 in amino acids: CASSEGFRAGANVLTF. In nucleotides, the CDR3 is TGTGCCAGCAGTGAAGGGTTCAGGGCTGGGGCCAACGTCCTGACTTTC.

The V call is TRBV3-1 (or the pseudogene TRBV3-2), the J call TRBJ2-1, with D maybe TRBD2 (6 bases). The germline V and J ends were trimmed by 1 base and 11 bases, with 9 bases remaining between them. The CDR3 loop spans 12 amino acids. Germline loops: CDR1 LGHDT, CDR2 YNNKEL (reference sequence). The CDR3 region has the DNA TGTGCCAGCAGCCAAGTACGGGGGAAGCAGTTCTTC. It encodes CASSQVRGKQFF.

The chain couples TRBV24-1 to TRBJ2-1, with 7 nucleotides matching TRBD2. V shed 9 bases, J shed 7 bases, and the junction held 2 bases outside the gene matches. CDR1 KGHDR and CDR2 SFDVKD come from the germline V gene. The CDR3 sequence is 11 residues long. The CDR3 DNA follows: TGTGCCACCGGGACTACTAATGAGCAGTTCTTC. Residues: CATGTTNEQFF.

CDR3 sequence reads: CASSHGLAGAQQTQYF. Written as DNA, the CDR3 is TGTGCCAGCAGCCACGGGCTAGCGGGAGCACAACAGACCCAGTACTTC. V and J are TRBV6-2 or TRBV6-3 and TRBJ2-5, with 10 bases aligning to TRBD2. CDR3 length equals 16 residues. J lost 6 bases, V lost 6 bases, and 13 bases had no gene match. CDR1 and CDR2 (germline): MNHEY, SVGEGT.

The J gene is TRBJ2-3, the V gene TRBV6-5; D not certain. Germline CDR1 is MNHEY and CDR2 is SVGAGI. The CDR3 extends over 14 amino acids. Trimming removed 2 bases from V and 0 bases from J, with 6 bases in between. The CDR3 DNA reads TGTGCCAGCAGTTACCCAACTAGCACAGATACGCAGTATTTT. This codes for CASSYPTSTDTQYF.

The rearrangement joins TRBV7-8 to TRBJ2-6; TRBD1 might be the D (6 bases). This CDR3 comprises 16 residues. Germline V lookup: CDR1 SGHVS, CDR2 FQNEAQ. The V and J ends lost 5 bases and 2 bases respectively, with 13 bases between them. The CDR3 sequence: CASSPRDTPGANVLTF. The CDR3 DNA reads TGTGCCAGCAGCCCCCGGGACACTCCTGGGGCCAACGTCCTGACTTTC.

The chain joins TRBV19 to TRBJ1-2; 9 positions agree with TRBD1. The V gene end was trimmed by 3 bases and the J gene end by 5 bases; junction bases not matched to a gene: 13. The CDR3 loop spans 17 amino acids. CDR1 is LNHDA and CDR2 is SQIVND in the germline V gene (reference sequence). The CDR3 is CASSINLQGAPFYGYTF. In DNA form, the CDR3 reads TGTGCCAGTAGTATTAATCTACAGGGGGCCCCCTTTTATGGCTACACCTTC.